This is a list of T cell receptor beta chains from one sample in a study of control samples from healthy donors and cancer patients. Using immunoSEQ multiplex PCR, the repertoire was profiled, and TCRdb retains in-frame clones only, with some absent. The table includes roughly 79,000 clones, around four fifths detected once. Sequenced input: blood. The receptors were gathered from a man in his fifties in good health. The CDR3 runs from the conserved cysteine through the conserved F or W. A D gene is named only where the DNA matches it firmly. Clone size is given for some rows only: seen once, a few or many times, or a class if the clone is expanded.

>NA|TRBV12-5|TRBJ2-7|NA
TGTGCTAGTGGTTTTGGACCATACTACGAGCAGTACTTC
CASGFGPYYEQYF
>NA|TRBV5-1|TRBJ2-4|NA
TGCGCCAGCAGCTTGGGGACTCAGAAAAACATTCAGTACTTC
CASSLGTQKNIQYF
>NA|TRBV19|TRBJ2-2|TRBD1
TGTGCCAGTATGGAGCCACAGGGGTACACCGGGGAGCTGTTTTTT
CASMEPQGYTGELFF
>NA|TRBV9|TRBJ2-2|NA
TGTGCCAGCAGCGTAGTTTGGAGCGGGGAGCTGTTTTTT
CASSVVWSGELFF
>NA|TRBV6-5|TRBJ1-5|NA
TGTGCCAGCAGTACCCTACAGGGAAGTCAGCCCCAGCATTTT
CASSTLQGSQPQHF
>NA|TRBV3-1/TRBV3-2|TRBJ1-1|TRBD1
TGTGCCAGCAGCCCCGAGGGACAGAAAGCTTTCTTT
CASSPEGQKAFF
>NA|TRBV6-2/TRBV6-3|TRBJ2-1|TRBD2
TGTGCCAGCAGTTACTCGAGCGGGAGGGCCACTGAGCAGTTCTTC
CASSYSSGRATEQFF
>once|TRBV3-1/TRBV3-2|TRBJ2-7|TRBD2
TGTGCCAGCAGCTCGACTAGCGGGTCCTACGAGCAGTACTTC
CASSSTSGSYEQYF
>NA|TRBV6-5|TRBJ1-1|NA
TGTGCCAGCAGGGTAATGTGGGAGACCGCTGAAGCTTTCTTT
CASRVMWETAEAFF
>NA|TRBV18|TRBJ2-1|TRBD1
TGTGCCAGCTCACCACTGACAGGGGGCCCCTACAATGAGCAGTTCTTC
CASSPLTGGPYNEQFF
>NA|TRBV28|TRBJ1-1|TRBD1
TGTGCCAGCAGTAGGGGGACAGGTCGCTCGGAAGCTTTCTTT
CASSRGTGRSEAFF
>NA|TRBV7-9|TRBJ1-2|NA
TGTGCCAGCAGCCCACAGGGTCCTTCCTATGGCTACACCTTC
CASSPQGPSYGYTF
>NA|TRBV19|TRBJ1-4|NA
TGTGCCAGTAGTATACAGGCCAAGAGTGAAAAACTGTTTTTT
CASSIQAKSEKLFF
>NA|TRBV4-1|TRBJ1-4|NA
TGCGCCAGCAGCCAAGATGGGGGGGCGCTTCGCGAAAAACTGTTTTTT
CASSQDGGALREKLFF
>NA|TRBV11-3|TRBJ1-6|NA
TGTGCCAGCAGCTTAGATGGCAGGAGCTCCTATAATTCACCCCTCCACTTT
CASSLDGRSSYNSPLHF
>NA|TRBV28|TRBJ2-5|TRBD2
TGTGCCAGCAGCTATGGACTAGCGGGAGGGCCGAAAGTTCGAGAGACCCAGTACTTC
CASSYGLAGGPKVRETQYF
>NA|TRBV7-2|TRBJ2-1|NA
TGTGCCAGCAGCTTAGCTAGCGACTACAATGAGCAGTTCTTC
CASSLASDYNEQFF
>NA|TRBV7-8|TRBJ1-4|NA
TGTGCCAGCAGCTTAGGGGAGTTTAGCGATGAAAAACTGTTTTTT
CASSLGEFSDEKLFF
>NA|TRBV9|TRBJ2-1|TRBD2
TGTGCCAGCAGCGTAGTGGGACTAGCGGGAGGGGGCGATGAGCAGTTCTTC
CASSVVGLAGGGDEQFF
>NA|TRBV6-5|TRBJ1-1|NA
TGTGCCAGCAGTCCCCAGACAGTCACTGAAGCTTTCTTT
CASSPQTVTEAFF
>NA|TRBV11-3|TRBJ2-7|NA
TGTGCCAGCAGCTTATTGGCAGTTTCCTACGAGCAGTACTTC
CASSLLAVSYEQYF
>NA|TRBV24-1|TRBJ1-1|TRBD1
TGTGCCACCAGTGATTCCAGGGGGCTGAACACTGAAGCTTTCTTT
CATSDSRGLNTEAFF
>NA|TRBV7-2|TRBJ1-2|TRBD1
TGTGCCAGCGGCGGACAGGGTTACTATGGCTACACCTTC
CASGGQGYYGYTF
>NA|TRBV7-2|TRBJ2-3|NA
TGTGCCAGCAGCCCGGGACATACGGAACAAGATACGCAGTATTTT
CASSPGHTEQDTQYF
>few|TRBV5-4|TRBJ2-7|TRBD2
TGTGCCAGCAGCTCCGGACTAGTTGGCTACGAGCAGTACTTC
CASSSGLVGYEQYF
>NA|TRBV20-1|TRBJ2-1|NA
TGCAGTGGAGTTGCATTTGGTGAGCAGTTCTTC
CSGVAFGEQFF
>NA|TRBV2|TRBJ2-3|TRBD2
TGTGCCAGCACCATAGCGGGATTCACAGATACGCAGTATTTT
CASTIAGFTDTQYF
>NA|TRBV6-2/TRBV6-3|TRBJ2-4|TRBD2
TGTGCCAGCAGCACCGGGACTAGCGGAACACTAGCCAAAAACATTCAGTACTTC
CASSTGTSGTLAKNIQYF
>NA|TRBV2|TRBJ2-4|TRBD2
TGTGCCAGCACGAGCGGGAGAGCCAAAAACATTCAGTACTTC
CASTSGRAKNIQYF
>NA|TRBV10-3|TRBJ2-3|NA
TGTGCCACTAGGGACTCCACAGATACGCAGTATTTT
CATRDSTDTQYF
>NA|TRBV4-1|TRBJ1-3|NA
TGCGCCAGCAGCCAAGATTGGGCCGAAAACACCATATATTTT
CASSQDWAENTIYF
>NA|TRBV5-1|TRBJ2-6|NA
TGCGCCAGCAGCTCCGGTAGTATTCACTCTGGGGCCAACGTCCTGACTTTC
CASSSGSIHSGANVLTF
>NA|TRBV7-8|TRBJ2-1|NA
TGTGCCAGCAGCTTAGGACGGGTCAGCAGTCAAAGCTCCTACAATGAGCAGTTCTTC
CASSLGRVSSQSSYNEQFF
>NA|TRBV5-4|TRBJ1-1|TRBD1
TGTGCCTACGACACAGGGGGAAACACTGAAGCTTTCTTT
CAYDTGGNTEAFF
>NA|TRBV7-8|TRBJ1-3|NA
TGTGCCAGCAGCTACTCGGTTCTCTCTGGAAACACCATATATTTT
CASSYSVLSGNTIYF
>few|TRBV7-3|TRBJ1-6|TRBD1
TGTGCCAGCAGGGCAGGGGGCGAGGGTTCACCCCTCCACTTT
CASRAGGEGSPLHF
>NA|TRBV28|TRBJ2-6|TRBD1
TGTGCCAGCAGTACCGGGACAGCTTCTGGGGCCAACGTCCTGACTTTC
CASSTGTASGANVLTF
>NA|TRBV11-2|TRBJ2-7|NA
TGTGCCAGCAGCGCCGCCTACGAGCAGTACTTC
CASSAAYEQYF
>NA|TRBV30|TRBJ2-7|TRBD2
TGTGCCTGGAAACCCGGGACTAGCGGGAGGGATTACGAGCAGTACTTC
CAWKPGTSGRDYEQYF
>NA|TRBV3-1/TRBV3-2|TRBJ1-3|NA
TGTGCCAGCAGCCAAGAGTATAGCAGGCTGTTCTCTGGAAACACCATATATTTT
CASSQEYSRLFSGNTIYF